This is a list of T cell receptor beta chains from one sample in a study of T cells in Graves' hyperthyroidism and ophthalmopathy. Using its own MiXCR run on the multiplex PCR reads, TCRdb lists one record per CDR3 protein. The top ten hold approximately 10% of the sample, which has roughly 800,000 distinct CDR3 sequences, 35% to 45% seen once. Sequences were obtained from blood. The origin of the receptors is a man between 18 and 35 years old with Graves' hyperthyroidism. Both conserved end residues are part of each CDR3. A D gene is named only where the DNA matches it firmly. A row's size may be missing; if present it is once, few, many or a size class.

many | TRBJ2-7 | . | TRBV5-1 | CASSLGTVSYEQYF | TGTGCCAGCAGTCTCGGGACCGTTTCCTACGAGCAGTACTTC
many | TRBJ1-1 | . | TRBV15 | CATSPRGTEAFF | TGTGCCACCAGCCCGAGAGGCACTGAAGCTTTCTTT
few | TRBJ1-1 | . | TRBV9 | CASSVIPNTEAFF | TGTGCCAGCAGCGTAATTCCGAACACTGAAGCTTTCTTT
many | TRBJ1-5 | . | TRBV19 | CASRRQGYSNQPQHF | TGTGCCAGTAGACGGCAGGGGTATAGCAATCAGCCCCAGCATTTT
few | TRBJ2-7 | TRBD2 | TRBV20-1 | CSAAVVAGGDPYEQYF | TGCAGTGCGGCCGTCGTGGCGGGGGGGGACCCCTACGAGCAGTACTTC
once | TRBJ1-5 | . | TRBV7-9 | CASSFVTGGPQHF | TGTGCCAGCAGCTTTGTGACAGGTGGGCCCCAGCATTTT
few | TRBJ2-2 | TRBD1 | TRBV14 | CASSQRRQGLTGELFF | TGTGCCAGCAGCCAAAGGAGACAGGGGCTTACCGGGGAGCTGTTTTTT
. | TRBJ2-6 | . | TRBV7-8 | CASSLGAGVVGANVLTF | TGTGCCAGCAGCTTAGGGGCAGGGGTGGTTGGGGCCAACGTCCTGACTTTC
. | TRBJ1-5 | . | TRBV12-3/TRBV12-4 | CASSSLVQPQHF | TGTGCCAGCAGCTCCCTCGTCCAGCCCCAGCATTTT
few | TRBJ1-5 | TRBD1 | TRBV7-9 | CASSLGGAGGLYGDQPQHF | TGTGCCAGCAGCTTAGGTGGCGCAGGGGGCCTCTATGGGGATCAGCCCCAGCATTTT
. | TRBJ2-7 | TRBD2 | TRBV9 | CASSVGRGDYEQYF | TGTGCCAGCAGCGTAGGGCGGGGGGACTACGAGCAGTACTTC
. | TRBJ1-4 | . | TRBV4-2 | CASSQQTAATNEKLFF | TGTGCCAGCAGCCAACAAACAGCTGCAACTAATGAAAAACTGTTTTTT
. | TRBJ1-4 | . | TRBV12-3/TRBV12-4 | CASTIGTIREKLFF | TGTGCCAGTACCATTGGGACGATCCGGGAAAAACTGTTTTTT
few | TRBJ1-4 | . | TRBV5-1 | CASSPGSTRNEKLFF | TGCGCCAGCAGCCCGGGGTCAACGCGGAATGAAAAACTGTTTTTT
many | TRBJ2-2 | . | TRBV2 | CASNQGTGELFF | TGTGCCAGCAATCAGGGGACCGGGGAGCTGTTTTTT
. | TRBJ1-5 | TRBD1 | TRBV10-3 | CATSGWTGASQPQHF | TGTGCCACGAGCGGGTGGACAGGGGCCTCTCAGCCCCAGCATTTT
. | TRBJ1-1 | . | TRBV5-1 | CASSLATAAGTEAFF | TGCGCCAGCAGCTTGGCGACCGCCGCGGGAACTGAAGCTTTCTTT
. | TRBJ2-5 | . | TRBV25-1 | CASSGGATGKAQYF | TGTGCCAGCAGTGGGGGAGCTACGGGAAAAGCCCAGTACTTC
few | TRBJ2-5 | TRBD2 | TRBV7-2 | CASSSGWAMAGEETQYF | TGTGCCAGCAGCTCCGGATGGGCTATGGCGGGGGAAGAGACCCAGTACTTC
few | TRBJ1-1 | . | TRBV7-3 | CASSSPFGTEAFF | TGTGCCAGCAGCTCTCCCTTCGGAACTGAAGCTTTCTTT
many | TRBJ1-1 | TRBD1 | TRBV29-1 | CSAEPTIRDSRPHTEAFF | TGCAGCGCCGAGCCAACCATCCGGGACAGCCGACCACACACTGAAGCTTTCTTT
. | TRBJ2-3 | . | TRBV7-9 | CASSLTGSLGDTQYF | TGTGCCAGCAGCTTAACGGGATCTCTAGGAGATACGCAGTATTTT
. | TRBJ2-7 | . | TRBV9 | CASSYGAGDEQYF | TGTGCCAGCAGTTATGGGGCCGGAGACGAGCAGTACTTC
many | TRBJ1-4 | . | TRBV5-1 | CASSSTGSSEKLFF | TGCGCCAGCAGCTCCACAGGGTCGAGTGAAAAACTGTTTTTT
. | TRBJ1-1 | . | TRBV11-1 | CASSSPARHTEAFF | TGTGCCAGCAGCTCACCCGCGAGGCACACTGAAGCTTTCTTT
. | TRBJ1-6 | TRBD1 | TRBV15 | CATSRANRGDNSPLHF | TGTGCCACCAGCAGGGCGAACAGGGGGGATAATTCACCCCTCCACTTT
many | TRBJ1-4 | TRBD1 | TRBV2 | CAKSTGTGSEKLFF | TGTGCCAAGAGTACCGGGACAGGGAGTGAAAAACTGTTTTTT
. | TRBJ2-7 | . | TRBV19 | CASSIGQLAYEQYF | TGTGCCAGTAGTATAGGACAGCTTGCCTACGAGCAGTACTTC
many | TRBJ1-6 | TRBD1 | TRBV7-3 | CASSLQGDNSPLHF | TGTGCCAGCTCCCTGCAGGGGGATAATTCACCCCTCCACTTT
. | TRBJ1-1 | . | TRBV29-1 | CSVDYRASEAFF | TGCAGCGTCGACTACAGGGCTAGTGAGGCTTTCTTT
few | TRBJ1-1 | TRBD1 | TRBV5-5 | CASSFERQGDYTEAFF | TGTGCCAGCAGCTTCGAAAGACAGGGAGACTACACTGAAGCTTTCTTT
. | TRBJ1-4 | TRBD1 | TRBV12-3/TRBV12-4 | CASSQVQGRPKKLFF | TGTGCCAGCAGTCAAGTACAGGGGCGCCCCAAAAAACTGTTTTTT
. | TRBJ2-5 | TRBD1 | TRBV19 | CASSNPGTVQETQYF | TGTGCCAGTAGTAATCCCGGGACAGTACAAGAGACCCAGTACTTC
many | TRBJ1-1 | . | TRBV29-1 | CSVEDMAGTEAFF | TGCAGCGTTGAAGATATGGCGGGCACTGAAGCTTTCTTT
. | TRBJ1-4 | TRBD1 | TRBV16 | CASSPRTGSDEKLFF | TGTGCCAGCAGCCCCCGGACAGGGTCTGATGAAAAACTGTTTTTT
. | TRBJ2-1 | . | TRBV2 | CASVRQTYNEQFF | TGTGCCAGCGTGCGACAGACCTACAATGAGCAGTTCTTC
once | TRBJ1-3 | . | TRBV5-6 | CASSLGDRYSGNTIYF | TGTGCCAGCAGCTTGGGGGACCGATACTCTGGAAACACCATATATTTT
. | TRBJ1-4 | TRBD1 | TRBV19 | CATRTGPATNEKLFF | TGTGCCACTCGGACAGGGCCTGCAACTAATGAAAAACTGTTTTTT
many | TRBJ1-2 | . | TRBV7-8 | CASSVQGSNYGYTF | TGTGCCAGCAGCGTACAGGGTTCGAACTATGGCTACACCTTC
. | TRBJ2-5 | . | TRBV29-1 | CSARDPWGSQETQYF | TGCAGTGCTAGAGATCCCTGGGGATCCCAAGAGACCCAGTACTTC
many | TRBJ2-7 | . | TRBV6-6 | CASSSGGNEQYF | TGTGCCAGCAGTTCCGGGGGAAACGAGCAGTACTTC
. | TRBJ1-3 | . | TRBV15 | CATSSAASGTIYF | TGTGCCACCTCAAGTGCGGCCAGCGGCACCATATATTTT
. | TRBJ2-7 | . | TRBV12-3/TRBV12-4 | CASAGVVYEQYF | TGTGCCAGTGCAGGGGTTGTCTACGAGCAGTACTTC
. | TRBJ1-1 | TRBD1 | TRBV6-1 | CASRQTGLNTEAFF | TGTGCCAGCAGGCAGACAGGGCTGAACACTGAAGCTTTCTTT
. | TRBJ2-3 | TRBD2 | TRBV7-2 | CASSLDGRGDTQYF | TGTGCCAGCAGCTTAGACGGGAGGGGAGATACGCAGTATTTT
many | TRBJ1-1 | . | TRBV29-1 | CSVGRGNTEAFF | TGCAGCGTTGGCAGGGGGAACACTGAAGCTTTCTTT
many | TRBJ1-1 | . | TRBV20-1 | CSAHSGEPFF | TGCAGTGCCCATTCAGGGGAACCTTTCTTT